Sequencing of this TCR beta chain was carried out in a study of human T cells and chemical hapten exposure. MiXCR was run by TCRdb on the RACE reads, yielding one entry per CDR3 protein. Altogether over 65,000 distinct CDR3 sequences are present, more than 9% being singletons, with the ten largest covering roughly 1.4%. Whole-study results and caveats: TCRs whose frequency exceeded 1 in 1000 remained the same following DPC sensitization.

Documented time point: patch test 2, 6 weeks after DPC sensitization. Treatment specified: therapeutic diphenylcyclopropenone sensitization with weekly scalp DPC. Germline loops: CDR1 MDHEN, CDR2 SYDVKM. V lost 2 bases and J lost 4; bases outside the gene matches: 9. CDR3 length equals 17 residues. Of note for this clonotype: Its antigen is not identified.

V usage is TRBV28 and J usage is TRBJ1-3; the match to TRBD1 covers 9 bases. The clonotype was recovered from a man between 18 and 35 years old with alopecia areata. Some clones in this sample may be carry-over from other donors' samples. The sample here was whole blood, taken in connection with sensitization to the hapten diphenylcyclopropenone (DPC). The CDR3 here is CASSLRVGTGYGNTIYF. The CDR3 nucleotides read TGTGCCAGCAGTTTACGCGTCGGGACAGGGTACGGAAACACCATATATTTT.